This passage covers 5 T cell receptor beta chains from one sample sequenced in a study of vaccination and CD4 T cells after COVID-19. Time point defined: late sampling 161 to 241 days after vaccination in a few convalescent patients. TCRdb re-derived calls from the PCR reads in MiXCR, one entry per CDR3 protein. The sample holds around 28,000 distinct CDR3 sequences, 50% to 65% seen once. Sequenced material: CD4+ T cells from blood, taken about 7 months after SARS-CoV-2 vaccination. The receptor source for this set is a human donor who had recovered from COVID-19.

This clonotype was counted a few times. This chain connects TRBV28 to TRBJ2-6; TRBD1 aligns across 8 bases. The germline gives CDR1 MDHEN, CDR2 SYDVKM. This CDR3 has 17 residues. The J segment lost 1 base and the V segment lost 6 bases, leaving 8 bases of the junction unmatched. The CDR3 sequence: CASSPGTGGSGANVLTF. The CDR3 DNA sequence: TGTGCCAGCAGCCCCGGGACAGGCGGGTCTGGGGCCAACGTCCTGACTTTC.

The chain employs TRBV19 and TRBJ2-7; 13 positions agree with TRBD2. Trimming at V came to 7 bases and at J to 4 bases, leaving 4 bases not matched to a gene. The CDR3 spans 14 residues. Germline loops: CDR1 LNHDA, CDR2 SQIVND (reference sequence). DNA for the CDR3: TGTGCCAGTATGGGGACTAGCGGGATATACGAGCAGTACTTC. This encodes CASMGTSGIYEQYF.

V gene TRBV28 combines with J gene TRBJ1-2, with unresolved D. The germline V and J ends were trimmed by 3 bases and 4 bases, with 9 bases remaining between them. The length of the CDR3 is 13 residues. The germline V gene has CDR1 MDHEN and CDR2 SYDVKM. CDR3 nucleotides: TGTGCCAGCAGTTTCCCTTGGGGCTATGGCTACACCTTC. This encodes CASSFPWGYGYTF.

The chain combines TRBV28 with TRBJ2-7; the D gene is possibly TRBD1 (6 bases). Germline V gives CDR1 MDHEN, CDR2 SYDVKM. The CDR3 is 14 residues long. V was trimmed by 4 bases and J by 2 bases, leaving 12 bases between them. In DNA form, the CDR3 reads TGTGCCAGCAGTTCGACAGGCCCAACCTACGAGCAGTACTTC. This gives the protein CASSSTGPTYEQYF.

V usage is TRBV28 and J usage is TRBJ2-1, with D uncertain. Germline V gene sequence: CDR1 MDHEN, CDR2 SYDVKM. This CDR3 contains 13 residues. V was clipped by 3 bases and J by 4 bases, with 7 bases between them. The CDR3 sequence is CASSFYSYNEQFF. CDR3 in DNA: TGTGCCAGCAGTTTTTACAGTTACAATGAGCAGTTCTTC.